This is a list of T cell receptor beta chains from one sample in a study of T-cell reconstitution after alpha-beta-depleted transplantation in children. TCRdb re-called the PCR reads through MiXCR, storing one row per CDR3 protein. The sample has about 120,000 distinct CDR3 sequences; 23% are singletons. Sequenced here: PBMCs, mostly from graft donor cells, sampled 180 days after TCRalphabeta/CD19-depleted stem cell transplant. The source of these receptors is a male patient aged 2 to 9 who had a stem cell transplant for chronic granulomatous disease, so the T cells may come from the graft donor. CDR3s include the opening cysteine and the closing phenylalanine or tryptophan. The D gene is left open where the match is weak. A row's size may be missing; if present it is once, few, many or a size class.

cdr3_nt | cdr3_aa | v_call | clone_size | j_call | d_call
TGCAGTGCTAGGTGGACGAACACCGGGGAGCTGTTTTTT | CSARWTNTGELFF | TRBV20-1 | many | TRBJ2-2 | .
TGTGCCAGCAGTGTCCGGCAAGCGGGAGGGGCAGAGACCCAGTACTTC | CASSVRQAGGAETQYF | TRBV28 | . | TRBJ2-5 | TRBD2
TGCGCCAGTCTGACAGGGAACCTTGGCTACACCTTC | CASLTGNLGYTF | TRBV5-1 | once | TRBJ1-2 | TRBD1
TGTGCCAGCAGTCGAGGACAGACAAATTCACCCCTCCACTTT | CASSRGQTNSPLHF | TRBV5-6 | . | TRBJ1-6 | .
TGTGCCAGCAGTATGCCAGGGACAGGGAACCAAGCTTTCTTT | CASSMPGTGNQAFF | TRBV12-3/TRBV12-4 | many | TRBJ1-1 | TRBD1
TGTGCCAGCAGGTTGGGACAGGGGGGCCGAGATACGCAGTATTTT | CASRLGQGGRDTQYF | TRBV6-2/TRBV6-3 | . | TRBJ2-3 | TRBD1
TGTGCCAGCAGCTTAACCCATGGAGATACGCAGTATTTT | CASSLTHGDTQYF | TRBV7-8 | many | TRBJ2-3 | .
TGTGCCAGCAGCTTAGAGGGTAGCGGCTACAATGAGCAGTTCTTC | CASSLEGSGYNEQFF | TRBV11-2 | many | TRBJ2-1 | .
TGTGCCAGCAGGACAGGGCTCTCAGAGACCCAGTACTTC | CASRTGLSETQYF | TRBV12-3/TRBV12-4 | few | TRBJ2-5 | TRBD1
TGCGCCTCGGGTAGGGGGGTCCAAGAGACCCAGTACTTC | CASGRGVQETQYF | TRBV5-1 | few | TRBJ2-5 | .
TGTGCCTCCGGACAGGGGGCTAAGAGCTCCTACAATGAGCAGTTCTTC | CASGQGAKSSYNEQFF | TRBV5-3 | . | TRBJ2-1 | TRBD1
TGTGCCAGCAGCGTAGGGACGGGTAACCCTAACTATGGCTACACCTTC | CASSVGTGNPNYGYTF | TRBV9 | few | TRBJ1-2 | .
TGCAGTGCTAGAGATTGGGGTTTTACGGCAACTAATGAAAAACTGTTTTTT | CSARDWGFTATNEKLFF | TRBV20-1 | few | TRBJ1-4 | .
TGTGCCAGCACCCCGGGACTAGGGTTTCATGAGCAGTTCTTC | CASTPGLGFHEQFF | TRBV3-1 | many | TRBJ2-1 | TRBD2
TGTGCCATGGGGGCAGATACGCAGTATTTT | CAMGADTQYF | TRBV12-3/TRBV12-4 | few | TRBJ2-3 | .
TGCAGTGCCAAATCTAGCGGGAGCTACGAGCAGTACTTC | CSAKSSGSYEQYF | TRBV20-1 | . | TRBJ2-7 | TRBD2
TGTGCCAGCAGCGCTAGGCCCACAGATACGCAGTATTTT | CASSARPTDTQYF | TRBV5-5 | . | TRBJ2-3 | .
TGCGCCAGTACACGCGGGACTAGCGGTTACAATGAGCAGTTCTTC | CASTRGTSGYNEQFF | TRBV5-1 | . | TRBJ2-1 | TRBD2
TGTGCCAGCAGTCCAGGTGGCTCCTACAATGAGCAGTTCTTC | CASSPGGSYNEQFF | TRBV12-3/TRBV12-4 | many | TRBJ2-1 | .
TGTGCCAGCAGCCCTTCCCGGGACTGGGGGGATACGCAGTATTTT | CASSPSRDWGDTQYF | TRBV3-1 | . | TRBJ2-3 | .
TGCAGTGCTAGAGATGGAGGCGGAGCGGTTGCAGATACGCAGTATTTT | CSARDGGGAVADTQYF | TRBV20-1 | . | TRBJ2-3 | .
TGTGCCAGCAGCAAACAGGCGTCCGGAAACACCATATATTTT | CASSKQASGNTIYF | TRBV7-2 | many | TRBJ1-3 | .
TGCGCCAGCAGCCATGGGACTAGCGGGAGCACCGGGGAGCTGTTTTTT | CASSHGTSGSTGELFF | TRBV5-1 | many | TRBJ2-2 | TRBD2
TGTGCCAGCACTCGTCCCGGGGCCTACAATGAGCAGTTCTTC | CASTRPGAYNEQFF | TRBV28 | few | TRBJ2-1 | .
TGTGCCAGCAGTCTGGGACAGGGGGTTGACATCGCCCTGGGAGAGACCCAGTACTTC | CASSLGQGVDIALGETQYF | TRBV12-3/TRBV12-4 | . | TRBJ2-5 | TRBD1
TGTGCCAGCAGCCAAGAGGGGAGGGGAAACACCGGGGAGCTGTTTTTT | CASSQEGRGNTGELFF | TRBV3-1 | many | TRBJ2-2 | TRBD2
TGTGCCAGCAACACCAGGAGCAATCAGCCCCAGCATTTT | CASNTRSNQPQHF | TRBV27 | . | TRBJ1-5 | .
TGTGCCAGCAGGACCGTTCTCGTCGGCGGCAATGAGCAGTTCTTC | CASRTVLVGGNEQFF | TRBV7-8 | . | TRBJ2-1 | .
TGTGCCAGCAGCTTACGGGTTTCTTCCTCACCCCTCCACTTT | CASSLRVSSSPLHF | TRBV11-2 | . | TRBJ1-6 | .
TGTGCCAGCAGACCCTGGGCAGGGACAGCCGGGGAGCTGTTTTTT | CASRPWAGTAGELFF | TRBV6-1 | . | TRBJ2-2 | TRBD1
TGCAGCGCTTTCCGGGACAGGAACACCGGGGAGCTGTTTTTT | CSAFRDRNTGELFF | TRBV29-1 | . | TRBJ2-2 | TRBD1
TGCGCCAGCAGCTTGAGCGGGAGGATCTACGAGCAGTACTTC | CASSLSGRIYEQYF | TRBV5-1 | . | TRBJ2-7 | TRBD2
TGCAGTGCCCATAGACTAGCGGGAGCCCACAATGAGCAGTTCTTC | CSAHRLAGAHNEQFF | TRBV20-1 | many | TRBJ2-1 | TRBD2
TGCGCCAGCAGCCAAGATCGGTGGACTATGAACACCGGGGAGCTGTTTTTT | CASSQDRWTMNTGELFF | TRBV4-3 | . | TRBJ2-2 | .
TGTGCCAGCAGTCTAGTACCGGACGATAATGAAAAACTGTTTTTT | CASSLVPDDNEKLFF | TRBV12-3/TRBV12-4 | . | TRBJ1-4 | .
TGTGCCAGCAGCCCCCCGGCTAGCGGGAGCGCAGATACGCAGTATTTT | CASSPPASGSADTQYF | TRBV14 | many | TRBJ2-3 | TRBD2
TGCAGTGCTAGAGATGTGCTAGCGGGCATATCCTACAATGAGCAGTTCTTC | CSARDVLAGISYNEQFF | TRBV20-1 | many | TRBJ2-1 | TRBD2
TGTGCCAGCAGCTCTCGCCTGTTGGAAGAGACCCAGTACTTC | CASSSRLLEETQYF | TRBV11-2 | many | TRBJ2-5 | .
TGCGCCAGCAGCTTGGCTCTATCTTCGAACACTGAAGCTTTCTTT | CASSLALSSNTEAFF | TRBV5-1 | . | TRBJ1-1 | .
TGTGCCAGCAGTTTACAAAAGTGGGGGGAGCAGTTCTTC | CASSLQKWGEQFF | TRBV12-3/TRBV12-4 | many | TRBJ2-1 | .
TGCTGTGCTAGCCCCTACGCGCGAGCCAAAAACATTCAGTACTTC | CCASPYARAKNIQYF | TRBV20-1 | . | TRBJ2-4 | .
TGCGCCAGCAGCTTGGTGAGGGGCTACGAGCAGTACTTC | CASSLVRGYEQYF | TRBV5-1 | few | TRBJ2-7 | .
TGCAGCGTTACGACTAGCGGAGTACAATACGAGCAGTTCTTC | CSVTTSGVQYEQFF | TRBV29-1 | once | TRBJ2-1 | TRBD2
TGTGCCAGCAGTCCCGGGACAGGGAGGGACACTGAAGCTTTCTTT | CASSPGTGRDTEAFF | TRBV12-3/TRBV12-4 | . | TRBJ1-1 | TRBD1
TGCGCCAGCAGCGCCTCCAGAGTGCTGGAAGAGACCCAGTACTTC | CASSASRVLEETQYF | TRBV5-1 | many | TRBJ2-5 | .
TGCAGCGTTGCTACTAGCGGGAGCGACGGGACCCAGTACTTC | CSVATSGSDGTQYF | TRBV29-1 | . | TRBJ2-5 | TRBD2
TGTGCCAGCTCTGGGACTAGCGCTCACGAGCAGTACTTC | CASSGTSAHEQYF | TRBV18 | many | TRBJ2-7 | TRBD2
TGCAGTGCTAGAGATAGCGAGTTCCTAGCCAAAAACATTCAGTACTTC | CSARDSEFLAKNIQYF | TRBV20-1 | few | TRBJ2-4 | .
TGTGCCACCAGCAGTTACTGGGAGACTAATGAAAAACTGTTTTTT | CATSSYWETNEKLFF | TRBV15 | few | TRBJ1-4 | .
TGCGCCAGCAGCCAAGATCTAGCGGGGTTGGCCGGGGAGCTGTTTTTT | CASSQDLAGLAGELFF | TRBV4-1 | many | TRBJ2-2 | TRBD2
TGCGCCAGCAGCCCATCCGGGGGGTCTCATGAGACCCAGTACTTC | CASSPSGGSHETQYF | TRBV5-1 | many | TRBJ2-5 | TRBD2
TGTGCCAGCAGTTTACAGGTTGGGATCCCAAATCAGCCCCAGCATTTT | CASSLQVGIPNQPQHF | TRBV12-3/TRBV12-4 | few | TRBJ1-5 | .
TGTGCCAGCAGCTTTCCGGGACTCCCGTTCACAGATACGCAGTATTTT | CASSFPGLPFTDTQYF | TRBV5-5 | . | TRBJ2-3 | .